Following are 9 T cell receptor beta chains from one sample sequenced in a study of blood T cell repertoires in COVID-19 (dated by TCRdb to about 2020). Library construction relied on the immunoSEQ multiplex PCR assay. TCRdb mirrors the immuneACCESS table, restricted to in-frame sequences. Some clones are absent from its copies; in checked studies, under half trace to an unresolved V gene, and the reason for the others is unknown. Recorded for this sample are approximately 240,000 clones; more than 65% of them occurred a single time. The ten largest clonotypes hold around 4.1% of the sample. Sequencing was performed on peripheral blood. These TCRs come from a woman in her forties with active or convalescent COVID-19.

The CDR3 loop reads CSVEASGVSTDTQYF. CDR3 sequence (DNA): TGCAGCGTTGAGGCTAGCGGGGTTAGCACAGATACGCAGTATTTT. The chain has TRBV29-1 and TRBJ2-3; TRBD2 matches 9 bases. This CDR3 has 15 residues. Germline V lookup: CDR1 SQVTM, CDR2 ANQGSEA. Losses at the gene ends were 3 bases for V and 0 bases for J; bases not matched to a gene: 4.

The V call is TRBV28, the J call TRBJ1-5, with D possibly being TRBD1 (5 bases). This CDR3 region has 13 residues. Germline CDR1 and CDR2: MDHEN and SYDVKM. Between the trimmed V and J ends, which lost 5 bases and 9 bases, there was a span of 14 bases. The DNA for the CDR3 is TGTGCCAGCAGTACTGGGGGGGAGAGGCCCCAGCATTTT. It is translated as CASSTGGERPQHF.

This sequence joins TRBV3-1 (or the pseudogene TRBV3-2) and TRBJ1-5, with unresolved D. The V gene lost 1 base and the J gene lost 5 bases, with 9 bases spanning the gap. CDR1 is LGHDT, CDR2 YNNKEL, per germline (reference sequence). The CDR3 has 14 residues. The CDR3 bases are TGTGCCAGCAGCCAAGGCTTCGGGTATCAGCCCCAGCATTTT. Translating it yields CASSQGFGYQPQHF.

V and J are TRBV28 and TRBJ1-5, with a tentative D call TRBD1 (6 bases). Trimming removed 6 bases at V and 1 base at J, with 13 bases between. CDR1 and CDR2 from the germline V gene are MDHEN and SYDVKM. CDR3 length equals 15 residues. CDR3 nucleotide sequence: TGTGCCAGCAGATTAGGGGGGTCGAGCAATCAGCCCCAGCATTTT. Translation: CASRLGGSSNQPQHF. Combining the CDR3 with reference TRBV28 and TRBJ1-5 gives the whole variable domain DVKVTQSSRYLVKRTGEKVFLECVQDMDHENMFWYRQDPGLGLRLIYFSYDVKMKEKGDIPEGYSVSREKKERFSLILESASTNQTSMYLCASRLGGSSNQPQHFGDGTRLSIL.

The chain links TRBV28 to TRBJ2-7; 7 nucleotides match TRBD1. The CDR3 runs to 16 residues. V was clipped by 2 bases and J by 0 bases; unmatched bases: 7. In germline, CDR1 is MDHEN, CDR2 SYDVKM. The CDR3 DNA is TGTGCCAGCAGTTTACTGACAGGGATGAGCTCCTACGAGCAGTACTTC. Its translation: CASSLLTGMSSYEQYF.

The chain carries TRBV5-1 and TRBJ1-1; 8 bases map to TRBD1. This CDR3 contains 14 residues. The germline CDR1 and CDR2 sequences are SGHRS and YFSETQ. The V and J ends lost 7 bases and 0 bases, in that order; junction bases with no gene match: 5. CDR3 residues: CASFPGQVNTEAFF. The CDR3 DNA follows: TGCGCCAGCTTTCCGGGACAGGTGAACACTGAAGCTTTCTTT. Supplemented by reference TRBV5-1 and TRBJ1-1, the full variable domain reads KAGVTQTPRYLIKTRGQQVTLSCSPISGHRSVSWYQQTPGQGLQFLFEYFSETQRNKGNFPGRFSGRQFSNSRSEMNVSTLELGDSALYLCASFPGQVNTEAFFGQGTRLTVV.

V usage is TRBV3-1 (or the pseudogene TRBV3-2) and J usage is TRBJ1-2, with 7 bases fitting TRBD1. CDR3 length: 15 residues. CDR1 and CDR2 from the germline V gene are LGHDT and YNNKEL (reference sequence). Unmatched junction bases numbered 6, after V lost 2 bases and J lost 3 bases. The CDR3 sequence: CASSQLDRDYYGYTF. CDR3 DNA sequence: TGTGCCAGCAGCCAACTCGACAGGGACTACTATGGCTACACCTTC.

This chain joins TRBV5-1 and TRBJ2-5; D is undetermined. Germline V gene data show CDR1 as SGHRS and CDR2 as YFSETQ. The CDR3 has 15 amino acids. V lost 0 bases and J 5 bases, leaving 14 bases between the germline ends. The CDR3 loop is CASSLGPSVLETQYF. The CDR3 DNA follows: TGCGCCAGCAGCTTGGGTCCTAGTGTTCTTGAGACCCAGTACTTC.

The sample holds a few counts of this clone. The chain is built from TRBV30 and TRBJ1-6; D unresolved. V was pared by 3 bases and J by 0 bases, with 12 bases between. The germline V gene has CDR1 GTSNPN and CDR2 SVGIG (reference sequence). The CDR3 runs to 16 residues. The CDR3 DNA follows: TGTGCCTGGAGACCAGACACGAGCTCCTATAATTCACCCCTCCACTTT. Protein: CAWRPDTSSYNSPLHF.